This record covers a single T cell receptor beta chain. An immunoSEQ assay, version v3.0, was performed at survey level. Libraries were prepared by immunoSEQ multiplex PCR; TCRdb keeps only in-frame clonotypes and omits some of them. The data hold some 17,000 clones, with 70% to 90% observed a single time. For each donor, at least one pre-ART and at least two post-ART PBMC samples were available. This sample was included in a study of long-term antiretroviral therapy in people with HIV. The sample in question was unsorted PBMCs, obtained 0.1 years before starting antiretroviral therapy. This sequence originates from a man between 18 and 29 years old with HIV.

Here the CDR3 DNA reads TGTGCCAGCAGCCAAGATCAAGGGACTACCTACAATGAGCAGTTCTTC. Translating it yields CASSQDQGTTYNEQFF. This chain joins TRBV4-2 and TRBJ2-1, with 7 bases that match TRBD2. The CDR3 runs to 16 residues. Germline V gene lookup returns CDR1 LGHNA and CDR2 YNFKEQ. The V gene end was trimmed by 0 bases and the J gene end by 2 bases; junction bases not matched to a gene: 4.